These 2 T cell receptor beta chains share one sample of origin, sequenced in a study of neurological immune-mediated disorders. TCRdb fed the 5' RACE reads into MiXCR, producing one record per CDR3 protein. The sample records tens of thousands of distinct CDR3 sequences, around 4% being singletons. Sample: PBMCs. The source is a man aged 50 to 59 with multiple sclerosis.

This clonotype showed up just a few times. The J gene is TRBJ2-3, the V gene TRBV6-5, with D tentatively TRBD1 (6 bases). Deletions cut 2 bases from V and 0 bases from J, with 9 bases between. The CDR3 sequence is 15 residues long. Germline lookup yields CDR1 MNHEY and CDR2 SVGAGI. In DNA, the CDR3 is TGTGCCAGCAGTTACGTCGGACAGAGCACAGATACGCAGTATTTT. It is translated as CASSYVGQSTDTQYF.

This clonotype was observed many times. V gene TRBV20-1 combines with J gene TRBJ1-1, with D possibly matching TRBD1 (5 bases). In germline, CDR1 is DFQATT, CDR2 SNEGSKA (reference sequence). Trimming removed 1 base from V and 0 bases from J, with 12 bases in between. The CDR3 contains 15 residues. CDR3 DNA: TGCAGTGCTAGAGTCTTGGGGCGCGTGAACACTGAAGCTTTCTTT. Residues: CSARVLGRVNTEAFF.